There are a few counts of the clone carrying this T cell receptor beta chain. Its antigen is still unknown. Sample barcodes and UMIs were carried by the TCR alpha and TCR beta cDNA libraries that 5'RACE generated with constant-segment primers. One entry per CDR3 protein, called by TCRdb with MiXCR from the 5' RACE reads. The table includes about 200,000 distinct CDR3 sequences, over 7.5% detected once. CDR3 size: 18 residues. Looked up from germline, CDR1 is SGHKS and CDR2 is YYEKEE (reference sequence). V dropped 4 bases and J dropped 0 bases, with 19 bases sitting between them. The sample is drawn from a study of T-cell memory formation after mild COVID-19. Study-level findings and limits: Clones that contracted from day 15 to 85 had balanced CD4/CD8; later expanders were CD4+ biased. Mainly in CM and EM were contracting CD4+ clones; CD8+ were in EMRA.

The receptor was derived from a man aged 18 to 30 who had mild COVID-19 (a few samples of this study predate the infection). Cell type and time point are not known. The sequenced material came from PBMCs or a T cell subset sorted from them (not recorded which). The chain combines TRBV5-5 with TRBJ1-4, with D possibly matching TRBD1 (6 bases). As DNA, the CDR3 is TGTGCCAGCAGCGTTCAGGGGCGAGGACTGTCAACTAATGAAAAACTGTTTTTT. Translating gives CASSVQGRGLSTNEKLFF.